Presented here are 29 T cell receptor beta chains from one specimen sequenced in a study of T cell repertoires in cytomegalovirus infection (dated by TCRdb to the late 2010s). These TCRs are of unknown antigen specificity. Taken with the paper, the label for treatment or condition translates to: in vitro stimulation with specific CMV peptide epitopes to enrich CMV-specific T cells. The sequencer was an Illumina HiSeq 1500. TCRdb took the public reads, trimmed them with fastp at Q25, ran MiXCR for clone calling and kept in-frame beta chains. Rows are unified per CDR3 protein, each entry keeping the most common DNA and genes. In all, the sample holds 640,000 or so distinct CDR3 sequences, and roughly 30% of those were seen once. Clones ranked in the top ten supply 15% to 20% of the sample. The sequences come from cultured PBMCs, collected from culture after CMV antigen stimulation. The receptor source for this set is a human donor in good health (CMV status not recorded). Some clones in this sample may be carry-over from other donors' samples.

This chain joins TRBV29-1 and TRBJ2-1; D is undetermined. Germline V lookup: CDR1 SQVTM, CDR2 ANQGSEA. The V gene lost 5 bases and the J gene lost 8 bases, with 10 bases spanning the gap. The CDR3 covers 11 residues. CDR3: CSVLLSDEQFF. The CDR3 DNA reads TGCAGCGTTCTTCTATCGGATGAGCAGTTCTTC.

The chain employs TRBV15 and TRBJ1-5; D is ambiguous. The germline gives CDR1 LNHNV, CDR2 YYDKDF (reference sequence). Trimming removed 5 bases at V and 6 bases at J, with 8 bases between. This CDR3 is built from 12 residues. The CDR3 spells CATSALGQPQHF. In DNA form, the CDR3 reads TGTGCCACCAGCGCCCTGGGTCAGCCCCAGCATTTT.

The rearrangement links TRBV5-1 to TRBJ1-2; D remains unclear. Trimming removed 0 bases at V and 7 bases at J, with 10 bases between. Germline-derived CDR1 and CDR2 are SGHRS and YFSETQ. The CDR3 is 13 residues long. The CDR3 coding sequence is TGCGCCAGCAGCTTGGACGACTATGGTGGCTACACCTTC. Its protein is CASSLDDYGGYTF.

The chain has TRBV20-1 and TRBJ2-3, with a tentative D call TRBD2 (6 bases). Germline V gene data show CDR1 as DFQATT and CDR2 as SNEGSKA (reference sequence). Trimming left V 4 bases short and J 1 base short, with 15 bases between. This CDR3 is built from 15 residues. The CDR3 spells CSATRLAGRTDTQYF. Here the CDR3 DNA reads TGCAGTGCTACCCGACTTGCGGGGCGCACAGATACGCAGTATTTT.

The V and J genes are TRBV12-3 or TRBV12-4 and TRBJ2-7; D gene uncertain. The length of the CDR3 is 12 residues. The V and J ends lost 1 base and 10 bases respectively, with 11 bases between them. CDR3 in amino acids: CASSLVDVLQYF. The CDR3 DNA follows: TGTGCCAGCAGTTTAGTGGACGTCCTCCAGTACTTC.

The chain couples TRBV7-6 to TRBJ2-7; D perhaps matches TRBD2 (6 bases). This CDR3 spans 13 amino acids. The V end was cut by 4 bases, the J end by 10 bases, with 17 bases between. Germline V gene data show CDR1 as SGHVS and CDR2 as FNYEAQ. CDR3 DNA sequence: TGTGCCAGCAGCTCTGACGGGGGTTACAACCAGTACTTC. This sequence encodes CASSSDGGYNQYF.

This chain joins TRBV4-1 and TRBJ1-6, with D unclear. CDR1 is MGHRA and CDR2 is YSYEKL in the germline V gene. The germline V and J ends were trimmed by 4 bases and 0 bases, with 13 bases remaining between them. This CDR3 contains 17 residues. The CDR3 sequence: CASSPSPGSSYNSPLHF. The CDR3 nucleotides are TGCGCCAGCAGCCCCAGTCCGGGAAGCTCCTATAATTCACCCCTCCACTTT.

The chain recombines TRBV5-1 with TRBJ2-1; D is uncertain. Trimming stripped 4 bases from V and 2 bases from J, with 13 bases between. Per the germline V gene, CDR1 is SGHRS and CDR2 is YFSETQ. The CDR3 is made up of 15 amino acids. Written as DNA, the CDR3 is TGCGCCAGCAGCCTTTACCAGGAACCCTACAATGAGCAGTTCTTC. Protein sequence: CASSLYQEPYNEQFF.

The DNA of the CDR3 is TGTGCCAGCAGTTTAGACCGGGACCTATACGAGCAGTACTTC. Its protein is CASSLDRDLYEQYF. The chain uses TRBV12-3 or TRBV12-4 and TRBJ2-7; the D gene could be TRBD1 or TRBD2 (5 bases each). The ends were cut back, 1 base at V and 4 bases at J, with 11 bases in the middle. The CDR3 covers 14 residues.

This sequence joins TRBV15 and TRBJ2-7, with 11 bases matching TRBD2. J gave up 3 bases and V 3 bases, and 1 base lay outside the gene matches. The CDR3 contains 14 residues. The germline CDR1 and CDR2 sequences are LNHNV and YYDKDF (reference sequence). The CDR3 is CATSSTSGSYEQYF. CDR3 bases: TGTGCCACCAGCAGTACTAGCGGGAGCTACGAGCAGTACTTC.

The genes are TRBV27 and TRBJ1-5; no reliable D call. V was trimmed by 3 bases and J by 2 bases, leaving 8 bases between them. There are 14 residues in the CDR3. Germline lookup yields CDR1 MNHEY and CDR2 SMNVEV (reference sequence). The chain's CDR3 is CASSLKAGNQPQHF. For the CDR3, the DNA is TGTGCCAGCAGTTTGAAGGCAGGCAATCAGCCCCAGCATTTT.

The sample holds many counts of this clonotype. The chain carries TRBV7-8 and TRBJ2-7; D is possibly TRBD2 (5 bases). Per germline, CDR1 SGHVS and CDR2 FQNEAQ. The CDR3 has 17 amino acids. The V gene lost 0 bases and the J gene lost 2 bases, with 17 bases spanning the gap. Here the CDR3 reads CASSLALSRAIPYEQYF. DNA of the CDR3: TGTGCCAGCAGCTTAGCGCTCTCGAGGGCGATACCCTACGAGCAGTACTTC.

This clonotype has a handful of counts. This chain joins TRBV24-1 and TRBJ1-2; a weak D match, TRBD1 (6 bases). Trimming cost V 2 bases and J 8 bases, with 11 bases left between them. The germline CDR1 and CDR2 sequences are KGHDR and SFDVKD. The CDR3 runs to 13 residues. In nucleotides, the CDR3 is TGTGCCACCAGTGATTCACAGGGAAACGGCTACACCTTC. Its protein is CATSDSQGNGYTF.

This clonotype has only one observation. The chain is built from TRBV5-1 and TRBJ1-1; 7 bases are a match to TRBD1. J lost 1 base, V lost 5 bases, and 8 bases had no gene match. The CDR3 spans 15 residues. Germline CDR1 reads SGHRS; CDR2 reads YFSETQ. CDR3 in DNA: TGCGCCAGCAGTTTAACCGGGACAGCGAACACTGAAGCTTTCTTT. Its translation is CASSLTGTANTEAFF.

The chain recombines TRBV6-2 or TRBV6-3 with TRBJ2-2; D is possibly TRBD2 (5 bases). With 4 bases removed from V and 0 bases from J, the gap between germline ends came to 9 bases. The CDR3 extends over 15 amino acids. The V gene's germline CDR1 is MNHEY and CDR2 SVGEGT. In nucleotides, the CDR3 is TGTGCCAGCAGTTCCGAACTAGCGAACACCGGGGAGCTGTTTTTT. Amino acids: CASSSELANTGELFF.

This clonotype was observed a handful of times. The chain combines TRBV6-2 or TRBV6-3 with TRBJ1-1; 7 bases match TRBD1. Losses at the gene ends were 0 bases for V and 4 bases for J; bases not matched to a gene: 2. The CDR3 spans 14 residues. In germline, CDR1 is MNHEY, CDR2 SVGEGT. The CDR3 spells CASSYSTGFTEAFF. Here the CDR3 DNA reads TGTGCCAGCAGTTACTCGACAGGGTTCACTGAAGCTTTCTTT.

V and J are TRBV18 and TRBJ2-3; the D call may be TRBD1 or TRBD2 (5 bases each). Trimming removed 3 bases from V and 2 bases from J, with 9 bases in between. Germline CDR1 KGHSH, CDR2 LQKENI. This CDR3 is built from 14 residues. Here the CDR3 DNA reads TGTGCCAGCTCACCCGGGGCGGACACAGATACGCAGTATTTT. The encoded protein is CASSPGADTDTQYF.

J is TRBJ1-2 and V is TRBV11-2, with D tentatively TRBD1 (5 bases). With 4 bases removed from V and 8 bases from J, the gap between germline ends came to 23 bases. The CDR3 covers 16 residues. Germline V lookup: CDR1 SGHAT, CDR2 FQNNGV. In DNA form, the CDR3 reads TGTGCCAGCAGCTCATTCCTAGGGGTGACACACTGGGGCTACACCTTC. This codes for CASSSFLGVTHWGYTF.

In this sample, this clonotype turned up once. The chain employs TRBV10-3 and TRBJ2-5; no clear D gene. With 3 bases removed from V and 5 bases from J, the gap between germline ends came to 16 bases. CDR1 is ENHRY, CDR2 SYGVKD, per germline. The CDR3 has 15 residues. DNA for the CDR3: TGTGCCATCAGTGAAGGGCGGCGACCTGGGGAGACCCAGTACTTC. The encoded protein is CAISEGRRPGETQYF.

The chain employs TRBV12-3 or TRBV12-4 and TRBJ2-2; D gene ambiguous. V was clipped by 5 bases and J by 1 base, with 8 bases between them. The CDR3 runs to 14 residues. The CDR3 here is CASSKVRNTGELFF. The CDR3 nucleotides are TGTGCCAGCAGTAAAGTTAGGAACACCGGGGAGCTGTTTTTT.

The rearrangement joins TRBV30 to TRBJ2-7; tentatively, D is TRBD2 (5 bases). Germline CDR1 reads GTSNPN; CDR2 reads SVGIG (reference sequence). This CDR3 is built from 15 residues. V lost 7 bases, J lost 2 bases, and 21 bases lay in between. The CDR3 coding sequence is TGTGCCTCGCCCGGGGTCCGACAAACAACCTACGAGCAGTACTTC. It is translated as CASPGVRQTTYEQYF.

The V gene is TRBV11-3, the J gene TRBJ2-3, with TRBD2 as a possible D gene (6 bases). Per germline, CDR1 SGHNT and CDR2 YENEEA. The CDR3 length is 13 residues. Trimming stripped 1 base from V and 7 bases from J, with 9 bases between. The CDR3 bases are TGTGCCAGCAGCTTAGGGGAGGATTATACGCAGTATTTT. It yields the protein CASSLGEDYTQYF.

This chain uses TRBV7-8 with TRBJ2-2, with 13 bases aligning to TRBD2. Trimming at V came to 5 bases and at J to 6 bases, leaving 6 bases not matched to a gene. Germline V lookup: CDR1 SGHVS, CDR2 FQNEAQ. This CDR3 contains 16 residues. The CDR3 reads CASSPGLAGRAGELFF. The CDR3, as DNA: TGTGCCAGCAGCCCGGGACTAGCGGGGAGGGCCGGGGAGCTGTTTTTT. The variable domain in full, with the rest retrieved from reference TRBV7-8 and TRBJ2-2, is GAGVSQSPRYKVAKRGQDVALRCDPISGHVSLFWYQQALGQGPEFLTYFQNEAQLDKSGLPSDRFFAERPEGSVSTLKIQRTQQEDSAVYLCASSPGLAGRAGELFFGEGSRLTVL.

As to this clonotype: It may be a read error: a sequence one base away is much more abundant. This rearrangement joins TRBV7-6 to TRBJ2-7; D is unresolved. The V gene's germline CDR1 is SGHVS and CDR2 FNYEAQ. V lost 5 bases to trimming and J lost 2 bases, with 10 bases between them. This CDR3 has 13 residues. CDR3 DNA: TGTGCCAGCAGCCCACGCAGCGCCTACGAGCAGTACTTC. Protein product: CASSPRSAYEQYF.

This clonotype was counted only a few times. This chain uses TRBV5-6 with TRBJ2-7; D perhaps matches TRBD1 (5 bases). CDR3 size: 16 residues. Germline-derived CDR1 and CDR2 are SGHDT and YYEEEE. V was pared by 2 bases and J by 2 bases, with 17 bases between. The CDR3 reads CASSLGVQPPTYEQYF. Here the CDR3 DNA reads TGTGCCAGCAGCTTAGGGGTGCAGCCACCCACCTACGAGCAGTACTTC.

This clonotype was observed a few times. This chain links TRBV30 with TRBJ2-5, with D perhaps TRBD1 or TRBD2 (5 bases each). The CDR3 has 15 residues. The V gene lost 3 bases and the J gene lost 3 bases, with 17 bases spanning the gap. CDR1 and CDR2 (germline): GTSNPN, SVGIG (reference sequence). The CDR3 reads CAWRFGGAGKETQYF. The CDR3 DNA sequence: TGTGCCTGGAGGTTCGGTGGGGCGGGCAAAGAGACCCAGTACTTC.

This clonotype was seen only a few times. The chain is built from TRBV10-3 and TRBJ1-2, with 7 bases lining up with TRBD1. The J segment lost 5 bases and the V segment lost 8 bases, leaving 8 bases of the junction unmatched. The CDR3 is 13 amino acids. CDR1 and CDR2 from the germline V gene are ENHRY and SYGVKD. In DNA form, the CDR3 reads TGTGCCATCTGGACAGGAACTAGGTATGGCTACACCTTC. This encodes CAIWTGTRYGYTF.

The V call is TRBV20-1, the J call TRBJ1-1; perhaps TRBD1 as D (6 bases). This CDR3 is 16 amino acids long. Germline CDR1 and CDR2: DFQATT and SNEGSKA (reference sequence). Trimming pared 6 bases from V and 1 base from J, leaving 21 bases between. CDR3 protein: CSAPPGAARGNTEAFF. CDR3 nucleotide sequence: TGCAGTGCCCCCCCCGGGGCAGCCAGGGGGAACACTGAAGCTTTCTTT.

This clonotype was counted only a few times. The chain recombines TRBV7-2 with TRBJ2-1, with D perhaps given as TRBD1 or TRBD2 (5 bases each). Germline V gives CDR1 SGHTA, CDR2 FQGNSA. There are 13 residues in the CDR3. V was cut by 5 bases and J by 6 bases, with 11 bases left in between. CDR3 region: CASSPGPINEQFF. The DNA of the CDR3 is TGTGCCAGCAGCCCGGGACCAATCAATGAGCAGTTCTTC.